This T cell receptor beta chain was identified during a study of T-cell memory formation after mild COVID-19. Germline V CDR1 and CDR2: MNHEY, SVGEGT. There are 18 residues in the CDR3. With 0 bases clipped from V and 3 bases from J, the junction kept 9 bases outside the gene matches. TCRdb recomputed calls from the 5' RACE reads with MiXCR, one row per CDR3 protein. The top ten hold about a fifth of the sample, which has approximately 260,000 distinct CDR3 sequences, about 16% seen once. This sequence joins TRBV6-2 or TRBV6-3 and TRBJ2-2; 8 bases align to TRBD1. The receptor was isolated from a man in his late teens or twenties who had mild COVID-19 (a few samples of this study predate the infection). Cell type and time point are not known. The sample comprised PBMCs or a T cell subset sorted from them (not recorded which). DNA for the CDR3: TGTGCCAGCAGTTACTCGACCGACAGGGGAAGGGACACCGGGGAGCTGTTTTTT. Residues: CASSYSTDRGRDTGELFF.